One T cell receptor (beta chain) is described in this entry. Produced via immunoSEQ multiplex PCR; TCRdb's table is partial and in-frame only. The sample lists 90,000 or so clones; roughly nine tenths were seen once. CDR3 length equals 15 residues. From germline, CDR1 is SGHTA and CDR2 FQGNSA. Trimming cost V 2 bases and J 2 bases; bases outside gene matches: 2. The sample originates from a study of OX40 agonist ivuxolimab in advanced cancers. The chain recombines TRBV7-2 with TRBJ2-1, with TRBD1 identical over 8 bases. This sequence was found in an adult with an advanced solid tumor such as melanoma, head and neck, liver or kidney cancer. Sample: CD4+ or CD8+ T cells sorted from blood, taken in a trial of the OX40 agonist ivuxolimab. CDR3 nucleotides: TGTGCCAGCAGCTTACGGACAGGGACCTACAATGAGCAGTTCTTC. Its protein product is CASSLRTGTYNEQFF.